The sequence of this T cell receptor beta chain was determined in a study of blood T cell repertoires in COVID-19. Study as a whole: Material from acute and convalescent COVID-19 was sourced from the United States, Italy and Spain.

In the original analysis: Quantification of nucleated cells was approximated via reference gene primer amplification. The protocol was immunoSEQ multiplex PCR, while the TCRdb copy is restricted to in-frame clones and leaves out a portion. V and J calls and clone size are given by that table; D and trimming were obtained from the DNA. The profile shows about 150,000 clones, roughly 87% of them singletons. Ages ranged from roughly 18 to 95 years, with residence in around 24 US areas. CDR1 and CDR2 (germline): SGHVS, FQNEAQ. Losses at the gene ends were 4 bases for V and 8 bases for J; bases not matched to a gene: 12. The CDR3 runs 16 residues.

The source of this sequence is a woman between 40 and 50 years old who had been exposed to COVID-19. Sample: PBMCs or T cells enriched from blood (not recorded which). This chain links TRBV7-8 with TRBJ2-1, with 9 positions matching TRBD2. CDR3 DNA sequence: TGTGCCAGCAGCTACGTCGGGACTAGCCGGTGGGATGAGCAGTTCTTC. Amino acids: CASSYVGTSRWDEQFF.